The 27 T cell receptor beta chains presented below share a single source sample, sequenced in a study of blood T cell repertoires in COVID-19. Libraries were prepared by immunoSEQ multiplex PCR; TCRdb keeps only in-frame clonotypes and omits some of them. The data hold approximately 210,000 clones, with 84% observed a single time. The sequenced material came from peripheral blood. Receptor source: a woman in her 70s with active or convalescent COVID-19.

J is TRBJ2-7 and V is TRBV30, with TRBD2 as a possible D gene (5 bases). The germline V and J ends were trimmed by 3 bases and 10 bases, with 13 bases remaining between them. Germline V CDR1 and CDR2: GTSNPN, SVGIG (reference sequence). The CDR3 is made up of 11 amino acids. The CDR3 nucleotides are TGTGCCTGGAGCTCCGGTGGAGGACAGTACTTC. Residues: CAWSSGGGQYF.

The J gene is TRBJ1-5, the V gene TRBV5-1; D not certain. This CDR3 has 13 residues. CDR1 SGHRS and CDR2 YFSETQ come from the germline V gene. The V gene lost 1 base and the J gene lost 2 bases, with 4 bases spanning the gap. The CDR3: CASSLSGNQPQHF. The CDR3 DNA is TGCGCCAGCAGCTTGTCTGGCAATCAGCCCCAGCATTTT.

This chain uses TRBV2 with TRBJ2-1, with D tentatively TRBD2 (5 bases). The CDR3 covers 13 residues. V lost 6 bases and J lost 0, with 6 bases in between. Looked up from germline, CDR1 is SNHLY and CDR2 is FYNNEI. The CDR3 DNA reads as TGTGCCAGCAGGGGGAGCTCCTACAATGAGCAGTTCTTC. It translates to CASRGSSYNEQFF.

The chain uses TRBV5-4 and TRBJ2-5, with TRBD2 identical over 8 bases. This CDR3 is 14 amino acids long. Germline V CDR1 and CDR2: SGHNT, YYREEE (reference sequence). J was trimmed by 5 bases and V by 3 bases; bases with no gene match: 6. The DNA for the CDR3 is TGTGCCAGCAGCTCCGGGGGGGCCGGGGAGACCCAGTACTTC. It translates to CASSSGGAGETQYF.

The gene calls are TRBV11-2 and TRBJ2-1; 9 bases align to TRBD2. The CDR3 loop spans 15 amino acids. Trimming at V came to 6 bases and at J to 6 bases, leaving 9 bases not matched to a gene. Germline V CDR1 and CDR2: SGHAT, FQNNGV. The CDR3 loop is CASRPPGLATNEQFF. DNA of the CDR3: TGTGCCAGCAGGCCGCCGGGACTAGCAACCAATGAGCAGTTCTTC.

The V and J genes are TRBV28 and TRBJ2-5; the match to TRBD1 covers 8 bases. Germline V gene lookup returns CDR1 MDHEN and CDR2 SYDVKM. The length of the CDR3 is 14 residues. Trimming cost V 4 bases and J 5 bases; bases outside gene matches: 6. DNA for the CDR3: TGTGCCAGCAGTTCAGGGGGCGCAGGGGAGACCCAGTACTTC. Its translation is CASSSGGAGETQYF.

The V and J genes are TRBV18 and TRBJ1-2; 7 bases match TRBD1. Germline V CDR1 and CDR2: KGHSH, LQKENI. J gave up 2 bases and V 2 bases, and 5 bases lay outside the gene matches. This CDR3 is 15 amino acids long. CDR3 coding DNA: TGTGCCAGCTCACCATTGACAGGGCGAAACTATGGCTACACCTTC. Its protein is CASSPLTGRNYGYTF.

To note about this clone: Distinct nucleotide sequences in the sample also encode this CDR3. The V call is TRBV2, the J call TRBJ2-3; maybe TRBD2 (5 bases). V was shortened by 1 base and J by 1 base, with 6 bases between the two germline ends. Looked up from germline, CDR1 is SNHLY and CDR2 is FYNNEI. This CDR3 region has 14 residues. CDR3 sequence (DNA): TGTGCCAGCAGTGAAGTGGGAGGCACAGATACGCAGTATTTT. This sequence encodes CASSEVGGTDTQYF.

V is TRBV5-1 and J is TRBJ2-2, with a weak D call TRBD1 (5 bases). Germline V gene sequence: CDR1 SGHRS, CDR2 YFSETQ. This CDR3 has 18 amino acids. With 2 bases removed from V and 1 base from J, the gap between germline ends came to 18 bases. The DNA for the CDR3 is TGCGCCAGCAGCTTCCTAGGGGCCTCTAGGAAGAACACCGGGGAGCTGTTTTTT. Translation: CASSFLGASRKNTGELFF. Full variable domain (rest looked up from reference TRBV5-1 and TRBJ2-2): KAGVTQTPRYLIKTRGQQVTLSCSPISGHRSVSWYQQTPGQGLQFLFEYFSETQRNKGNFPGRFSGRQFSNSRSEMNVSTLELGDSALYLCASSFLGASRKNTGELFFGEGSRLTVL.

The rearrangement uses TRBV7-3 and TRBJ2-7; 7 bases are shared with TRBD2. V was clipped by 3 bases and J by 3 bases; unmatched bases: 11. Germline V gene sequence: CDR1 SGHTA, CDR2 FQGTGA. The CDR3 length is 16 residues. CDR3 DNA: TGTGCCAGCAGCTTGGGGTGGCCTAGCGGAAGCTACGAGCAGTACTTC. This codes for CASSLGWPSGSYEQYF.

The V call is TRBV11-2, the J call TRBJ2-5, with 7 nucleotides matching TRBD1. V was pared by 0 bases and J by 7 bases, with 2 bases of the junction left unmatched. The germline V gene encodes CDR1 SGHAT and CDR2 FQNNGV. The CDR3 extends over 13 amino acids. The CDR3 DNA follows: TGTGCCAGCAGCTTAGACAGGGGGAGGACCCAGTACTTC. It specifies CASSLDRGRTQYF.

There are a few counts of this clone. This chain connects TRBV5-1 to TRBJ1-1, with 8 bases identical to TRBD1. The CDR3 is made up of 14 amino acids. V dropped 4 bases and J dropped 1; count of bases not matched to a gene: 3. Germline assignment: CDR1 SGHRS and CDR2 YFSETQ. Written as DNA, the CDR3 is TGCGCCAGCAGCGCTACAGGGGGGAACACTGAAGCTTTCTTT. This translates into CASSATGGNTEAFF.

For the CDR3, the DNA is TGTGCCAGCAGCTTGGCTCCGCTAGCGGGCCAAGAGACCCAGTACTTC. It encodes CASSLAPLAGQETQYF. The chain couples TRBV5-4 to TRBJ2-5; 8 positions agree with TRBD2. The CDR3 extends over 16 amino acids. Germline values: CDR1 SGHNT, CDR2 YYREEE (reference sequence). The J segment lost 1 base and the V segment lost 0 bases, leaving 5 bases of the junction unmatched.

V and J are TRBV6-1 and TRBJ2-7; D unclear. The V gene's germline CDR1 is MNHNS and CDR2 SASEGT. The V and J ends lost 1 base and 3 bases respectively, with 10 bases between them. This CDR3 has 14 amino acids. Written as DNA, the CDR3 is TGTGCCAGCAGTGAAGGAACAACATACTACGAGCAGTACTTC. Its protein is CASSEGTTYYEQYF.

CDR3 DNA: TGTGCCAGCAGTGACCCGGGACAGGGTAAGGGGCCCCAGCATTTT. This gives the protein CASSDPGQGKGPQHF. The rearrangement joins TRBV6-1 to TRBJ1-5; 9 bases match TRBD1. The CDR3 extends over 15 amino acids. With V trimmed by 3 bases and J by 9 bases, 9 bases remained unmatched. Germline V gene sequence: CDR1 MNHNS, CDR2 SASEGT.

This clone appeared once. The chain joins TRBV2 to TRBJ2-2, with TRBD1 matching 7 bases. V shed 6 bases, J shed 2 bases, and the junction held 3 bases outside the gene matches. This CDR3 has 14 residues. Germline V lookup: CDR1 SNHLY, CDR2 FYNNEI. The CDR3: CASSRDRNTGELFF. The CDR3, as DNA: TGTGCCAGCAGCCGGGACAGAAACACCGGGGAGCTGTTTTTT. Supplemented by reference TRBV2 and TRBJ2-2, the full variable domain reads EPEVTQTPSHQVTQMGQEVILRCVPISNHLYFYWYRQILGQKVEFLVSFYNNEISEKSEIFDDQFSVERPDGSNFTLKIRSTKLEDSAMYFCASSRDRNTGELFFGEGSRLTVL.

The V and J genes are TRBV7-9 and TRBJ2-5; 7 bases match TRBD1. V gave up 5 bases and J gave up 2 bases; unmatched junction bases: 8. The CDR3 spans 15 residues. Germline V CDR1 and CDR2: SEHNR, FQNEAQ (reference sequence). The CDR3 bases are TGTGCCAGCAGCCCCGGGACAGTTCTACAAGAGACCCAGTACTTC. This translates into CASSPGTVLQETQYF.

V usage is TRBV4-1 and J usage is TRBJ2-7; D unresolved. The CDR3 runs 15 residues. V was clipped by 0 bases and J by 1 base, with 10 bases between them. Per the germline V gene, CDR1 is MGHRA and CDR2 is YSYEKL. This chain's CDR3 is CASSQETPRSYEQYF. DNA of the CDR3: TGCGCCAGCAGCCAAGAAACCCCCCGGTCCTACGAGCAGTACTTC.

The chain employs TRBV28 and TRBJ2-3, with 8 positions matching TRBD1. In germline, CDR1 is MDHEN, CDR2 SYDVKM. V lost 6 bases and J lost 9; bases outside the gene matches: 23. The CDR3 contains 18 residues. The CDR3 loop reads CASRDQGANRIDRLTQYF. The CDR3 bases are TGTGCCAGCAGAGACCAGGGGGCCAACCGGATCGATAGACTAACGCAGTATTTT.

The chain is built from TRBV18 and TRBJ1-5; possible D gene TRBD1, 6 bases. Germline CDR1 reads KGHSH; CDR2 reads LQKENI. The V end lost 6 bases, the J end lost 7 bases, and 16 bases lay between the germline ends. The CDR3 runs to 14 residues. The CDR3 loop is CASSARGAEQPQHF. The CDR3 DNA reads TGTGCCAGCTCCGCCCGGGGGGCGGAACAGCCCCAGCATTTT.

J is TRBJ1-5 and V is TRBV4-1; possible D gene TRBD1, 5 bases. This CDR3 contains 15 residues. Deletions cut 0 bases from V and 8 bases from J, with 14 bases between. Germline V lookup: CDR1 MGHRA, CDR2 YSYEKL. CDR3 DNA: TGCGCCAGCAGCCAAGATCTAATCAGGGTTGAGCCCCAGCATTTT. Translating gives CASSQDLIRVEPQHF.

The chain employs TRBV9 and TRBJ2-2, with D hard to call. Germline CDR1 and CDR2: SGDLS and YYNGEE. V was cut by 0 bases and J by 2 bases, with 8 bases left in between. The CDR3 has 15 residues. The CDR3 protein is CASSVVPSNTGELFF. DNA of the CDR3: TGTGCCAGCAGCGTAGTACCGAGTAACACCGGGGAGCTGTTTTTT.

V gene TRBV3-1 (or the pseudogene TRBV3-2) combines with J gene TRBJ1-4, with TRBD1 as a possible D gene (5 bases). Germline assignment: CDR1 LGHDT and CDR2 YNNKEL (reference sequence). This CDR3 has 14 residues. V lost 4 bases to trimming and J lost 2 bases, with 8 bases between them. CDR3 residues: CASSRGGTNEKLFF. DNA for the CDR3: TGTGCCAGCAGCCGGGGGGGGACTAATGAAAAACTGTTTTTT.

This sequence joins TRBV6-5 and TRBJ1-3, with TRBD1 matching 8 bases. After removal of 5 bases from V and 8 bases from J, the junction contained 5 bases not matched to a gene. CDR3 size: 13 residues. The germline V gene has CDR1 MNHEY and CDR2 SVGAGI. Here the CDR3 DNA reads TGTGCCAGCAGTCGGGACAGGTTGGACACCATATATTTT. Protein sequence: CASSRDRLDTIYF.

The chain couples TRBV5-6 to TRBJ2-1; 10 bases fit TRBD2. The germline V gene has CDR1 SGHDT and CDR2 YYEEEE. With 0 bases clipped from V and 4 bases from J, the junction kept 4 bases outside the gene matches. CDR3 size: 16 residues. DNA for the CDR3: TGTGCCAGCAGCTTGGCTGGAGCGGGAGGGTACAATGAGCAGTTCTTC. As protein: CASSLAGAGGYNEQFF.

The genes are TRBV4-1 and TRBJ1-1; D is ambiguous. The V and J ends lost 1 base and 7 bases respectively, with 16 bases between them. The CDR3 runs to 15 residues. In germline, CDR1 is MGHRA, CDR2 YSYEKL. The CDR3 DNA reads TGCGCCAGCAGCCAAGGCTCTAGACTGCGGGGTGAAGCTTTCTTT. Translated: CASSQGSRLRGEAFF.

The chain uses TRBV19 and TRBJ2-1, with 9 bases lining up with TRBD2. CDR3 length: 16 amino acids. The germline V gene encodes CDR1 LNHDA and CDR2 SQIVND (reference sequence). The V gene end was trimmed by 4 bases and the J gene end by 0 bases; junction bases not matched to a gene: 4. Written as DNA, the CDR3 is TGTGCCAGTAGTAGTAGCGGGAGTCACTCCTACAATGAGCAGTTCTTC. This translates into CASSSSGSHSYNEQFF.